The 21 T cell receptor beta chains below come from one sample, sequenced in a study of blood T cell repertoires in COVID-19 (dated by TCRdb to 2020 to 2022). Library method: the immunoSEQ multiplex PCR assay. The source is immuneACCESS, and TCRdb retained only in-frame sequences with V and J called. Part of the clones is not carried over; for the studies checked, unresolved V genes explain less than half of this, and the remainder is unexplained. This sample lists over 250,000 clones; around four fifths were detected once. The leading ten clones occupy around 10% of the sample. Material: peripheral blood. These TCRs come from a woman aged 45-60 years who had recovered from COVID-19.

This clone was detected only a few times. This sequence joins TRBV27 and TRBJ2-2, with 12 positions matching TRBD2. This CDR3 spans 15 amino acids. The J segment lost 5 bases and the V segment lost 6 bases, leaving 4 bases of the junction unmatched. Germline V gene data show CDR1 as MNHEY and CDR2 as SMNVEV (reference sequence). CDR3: CASSSGLAGTGELFF. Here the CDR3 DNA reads TGTGCCAGCAGCTCCGGACTAGCGGGGACCGGGGAGCTGTTTTTT.

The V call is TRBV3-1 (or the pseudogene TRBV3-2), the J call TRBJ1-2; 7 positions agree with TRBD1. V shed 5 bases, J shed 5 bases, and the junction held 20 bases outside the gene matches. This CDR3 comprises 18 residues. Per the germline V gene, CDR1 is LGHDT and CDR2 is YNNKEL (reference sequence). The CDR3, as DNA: TGTGCCAGCAGCTCGGGTTCGGGGAGACAGGGAGAAGTATATGGCTACACCTTC. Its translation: CASSSGSGRQGEVYGYTF.

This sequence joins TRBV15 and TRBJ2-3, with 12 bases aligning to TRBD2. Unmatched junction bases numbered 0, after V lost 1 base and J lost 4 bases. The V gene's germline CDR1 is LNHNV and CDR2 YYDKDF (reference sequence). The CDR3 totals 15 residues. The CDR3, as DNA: TGTGCCACCAGCAGAGCTAGCGGGAGGGCAGATACGCAGTATTTT. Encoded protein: CATSRASGRADTQYF.

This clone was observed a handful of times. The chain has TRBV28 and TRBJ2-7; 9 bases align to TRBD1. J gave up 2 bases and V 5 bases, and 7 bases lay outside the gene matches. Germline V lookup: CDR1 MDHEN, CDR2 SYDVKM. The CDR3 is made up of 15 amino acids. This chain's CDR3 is CASSGRDRAAYEQYF. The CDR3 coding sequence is TGTGCCAGCAGTGGCCGGGACAGGGCGGCCTACGAGCAGTACTTC.

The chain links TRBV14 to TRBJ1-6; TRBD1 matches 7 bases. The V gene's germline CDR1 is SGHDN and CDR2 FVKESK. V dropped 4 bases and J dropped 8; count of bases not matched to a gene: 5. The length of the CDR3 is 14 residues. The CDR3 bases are TGTGCCAGCAGCCCCCGGACAGGCCATTCACCCCTCCACTTT. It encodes CASSPRTGHSPLHF.

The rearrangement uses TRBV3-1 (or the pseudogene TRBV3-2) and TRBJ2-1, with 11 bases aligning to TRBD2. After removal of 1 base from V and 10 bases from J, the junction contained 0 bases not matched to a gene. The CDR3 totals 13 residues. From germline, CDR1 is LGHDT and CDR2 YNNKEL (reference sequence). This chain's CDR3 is CASSQGTSGEQFF. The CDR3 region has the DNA TGTGCCAGCAGCCAAGGGACTAGCGGGGAGCAGTTCTTC.

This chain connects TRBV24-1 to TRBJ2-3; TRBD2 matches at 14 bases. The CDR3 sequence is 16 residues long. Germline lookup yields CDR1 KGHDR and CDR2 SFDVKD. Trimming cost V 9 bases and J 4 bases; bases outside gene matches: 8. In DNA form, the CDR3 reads TGTGCCACCGGGACTAGCGGGAGAACGAGGGCAGATACGCAGTATTTT. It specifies CATGTSGRTRADTQYF.

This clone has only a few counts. DNA for the CDR3: TGTGCCAGCAGATTCTCACAGGGCGCGAACACTGAAGCTTTCTTT. Its translation is CASRFSQGANTEAFF. The chain joins TRBV2 to TRBJ1-1; D perhaps matches TRBD1 (6 bases). The V and J ends lost 6 bases and 1 base respectively, with 15 bases between them. CDR3 length: 15 residues. The V gene's germline CDR1 is SNHLY and CDR2 FYNNEI. The full variable domain, its missing parts supplied by reference TRBV2 and TRBJ1-1, is EPEVTQTPSHQVTQMGQEVILRCVPISNHLYFYWYRQILGQKVEFLVSFYNNEISEKSEIFDDQFSVERPDGSNFTLKIRSTKLEDSAMYFCASRFSQGANTEAFFGQGTRLTVV.

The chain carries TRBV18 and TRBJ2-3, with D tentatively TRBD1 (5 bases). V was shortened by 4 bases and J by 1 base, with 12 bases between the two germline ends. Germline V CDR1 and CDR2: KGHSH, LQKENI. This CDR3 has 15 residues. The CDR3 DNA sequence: TGTGCCAGCTCACTTGACAGTGTGGGCACAGATACGCAGTATTTT. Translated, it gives CASSLDSVGTDTQYF.

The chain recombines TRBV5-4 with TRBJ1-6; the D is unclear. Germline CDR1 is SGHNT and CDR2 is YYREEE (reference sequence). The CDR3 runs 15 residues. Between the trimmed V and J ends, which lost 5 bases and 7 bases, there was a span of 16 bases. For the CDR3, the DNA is TGTGCCAGCAGACGTGCCGGGGAGGCCAATTCACCCCTCCACTTT. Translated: CASRRAGEANSPLHF.

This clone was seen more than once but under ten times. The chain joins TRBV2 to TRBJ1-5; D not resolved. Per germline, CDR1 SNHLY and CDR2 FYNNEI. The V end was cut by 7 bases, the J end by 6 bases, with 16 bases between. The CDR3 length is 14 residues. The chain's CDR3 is CASTPRVSVQPQHF. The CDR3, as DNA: TGTGCCAGCACCCCCCGGGTGTCGGTTCAGCCCCAGCATTTT. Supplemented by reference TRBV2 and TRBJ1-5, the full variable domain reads EPEVTQTPSHQVTQMGQEVILRCVPISNHLYFYWYRQILGQKVEFLVSFYNNEISEKSEIFDDQFSVERPDGSNFTLKIRSTKLEDSAMYFCASTPRVSVQPQHFGDGTRLSIL.

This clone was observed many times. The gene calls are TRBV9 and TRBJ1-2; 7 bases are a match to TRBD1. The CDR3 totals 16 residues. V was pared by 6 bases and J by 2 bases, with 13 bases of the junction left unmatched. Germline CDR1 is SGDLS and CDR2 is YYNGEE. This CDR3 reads CASTAQSRGPNYGYTF. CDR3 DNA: TGTGCCAGCACCGCTCAATCAAGGGGGCCAAACTATGGCTACACCTTC.

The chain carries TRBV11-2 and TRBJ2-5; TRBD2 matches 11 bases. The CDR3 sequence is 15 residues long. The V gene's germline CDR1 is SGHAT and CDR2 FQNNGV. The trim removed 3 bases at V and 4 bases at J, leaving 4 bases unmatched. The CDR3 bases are TGTGCCAGCAGCTTTATAGCGGGGGGGCTAGAGACCCAGTACTTC. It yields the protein CASSFIAGGLETQYF.

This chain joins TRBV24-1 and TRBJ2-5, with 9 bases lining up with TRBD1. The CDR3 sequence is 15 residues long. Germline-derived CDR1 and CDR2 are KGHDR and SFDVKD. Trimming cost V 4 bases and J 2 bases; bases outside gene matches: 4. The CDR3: CATSDYGTGQETQYF. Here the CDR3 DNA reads TGTGCCACCAGTGACTATGGGACAGGGCAAGAGACCCAGTACTTC.

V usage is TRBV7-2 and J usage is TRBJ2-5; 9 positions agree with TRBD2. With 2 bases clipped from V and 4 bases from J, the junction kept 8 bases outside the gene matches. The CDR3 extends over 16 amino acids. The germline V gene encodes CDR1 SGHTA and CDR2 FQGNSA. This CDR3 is CASSLLRGGGTETQYF. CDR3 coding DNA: TGTGCCAGCAGCTTACTTCGCGGGGGGGGAACAGAGACCCAGTACTTC.

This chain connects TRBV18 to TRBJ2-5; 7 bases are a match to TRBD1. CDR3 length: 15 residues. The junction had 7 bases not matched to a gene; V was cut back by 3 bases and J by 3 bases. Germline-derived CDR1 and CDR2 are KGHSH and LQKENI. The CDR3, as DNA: TGTGCCAGCTCACCTGGGACAGAATTAAAAGAGACCCAGTACTTC. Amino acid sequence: CASSPGTELKETQYF. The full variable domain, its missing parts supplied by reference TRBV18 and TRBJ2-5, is NAGVMQNPRHLVRRRGQEARLRCSPMKGHSHVYWYRQLPEEGLKFMVYLQKENIIDESGMPKERFSAEFPKEGPSILRIQQVVRGDSAAYFCASSPGTELKETQYFGPGTRLLVL.

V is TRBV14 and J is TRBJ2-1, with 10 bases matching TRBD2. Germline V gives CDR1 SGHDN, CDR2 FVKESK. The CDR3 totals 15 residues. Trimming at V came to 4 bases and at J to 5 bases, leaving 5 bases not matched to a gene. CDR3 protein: CASSLLAGGHNEQFF. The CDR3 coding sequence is TGTGCCAGCAGCCTCTTAGCGGGAGGACACAATGAGCAGTTCTTC.

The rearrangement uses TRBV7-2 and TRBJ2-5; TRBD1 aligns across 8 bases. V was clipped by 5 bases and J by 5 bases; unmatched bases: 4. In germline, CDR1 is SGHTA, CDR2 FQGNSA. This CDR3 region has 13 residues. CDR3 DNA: TGTGCCAGCAGCACCGGACAGGGTGAGACCCAGTACTTC. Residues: CASSTGQGETQYF.

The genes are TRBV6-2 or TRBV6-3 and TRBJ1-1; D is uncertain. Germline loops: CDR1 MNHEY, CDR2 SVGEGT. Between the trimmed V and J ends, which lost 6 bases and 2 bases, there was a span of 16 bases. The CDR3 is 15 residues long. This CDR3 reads CASSHIPGINTEAFF. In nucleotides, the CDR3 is TGTGCCAGCAGCCACATACCGGGGATAAACACTGAAGCTTTCTTT.

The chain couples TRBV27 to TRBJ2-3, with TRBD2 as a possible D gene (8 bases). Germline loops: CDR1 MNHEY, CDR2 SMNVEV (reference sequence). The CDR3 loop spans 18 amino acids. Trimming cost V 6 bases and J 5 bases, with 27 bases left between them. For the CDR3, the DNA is TGTGCCAGCAGGCGGACAGGAGGGTCTAGCGGGCCGTTAGATACGCAGTATTTT. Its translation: CASRRTGGSSGPLDTQYF.

CDR3 protein: CATSDRDPGARTGELFF. CDR3 in DNA: TGTGCCACCAGTGACCGGGACCCAGGGGCGCGGACCGGGGAGCTGTTTTTT. The rearrangement joins TRBV24-1 to TRBJ2-2; tentative D call: TRBD1 (6 bases). The V end lost 4 bases, the J end lost 5 bases, and 19 bases lay between the germline ends. In germline, CDR1 is KGHDR, CDR2 SFDVKD. The CDR3 totals 17 residues.